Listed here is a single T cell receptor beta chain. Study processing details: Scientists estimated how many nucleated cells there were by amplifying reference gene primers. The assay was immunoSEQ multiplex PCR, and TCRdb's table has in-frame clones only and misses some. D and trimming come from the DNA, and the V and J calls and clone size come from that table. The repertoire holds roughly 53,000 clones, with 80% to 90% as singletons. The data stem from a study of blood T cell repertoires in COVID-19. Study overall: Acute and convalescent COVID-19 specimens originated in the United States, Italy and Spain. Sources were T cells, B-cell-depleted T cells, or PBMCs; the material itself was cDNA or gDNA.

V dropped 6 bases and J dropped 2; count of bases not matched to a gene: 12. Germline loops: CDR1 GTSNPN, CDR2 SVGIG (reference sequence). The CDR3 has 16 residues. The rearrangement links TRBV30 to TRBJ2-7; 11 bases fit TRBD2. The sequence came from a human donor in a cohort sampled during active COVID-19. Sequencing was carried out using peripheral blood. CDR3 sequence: CACDTGTSGAAYEQYF. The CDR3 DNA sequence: TGTGCCTGCGATACCGGGACTAGCGGCGCCGCCTACGAGCAGTACTTC.